Given below is one T cell receptor (beta chain) in context. V lost 2 bases and J lost 6, with 10 bases in between. The CDR3 runs 13 residues. Germline V lookup: CDR1 KGHSH, CDR2 LQKENI. As processed by the authors: Cell counts per sample came from amplifying reference gene primers. Only in-frame clones appear in the TCRdb table, and some are missing; sequencing was by immunoSEQ multiplex PCR. The DNA gave D and trimming, while V, J and clone size come from that table. Seen here are about 50,000 clones, about 84% observed once, and the top ten hold 14% to 15%. This sample stems from a study of blood T cell repertoires in COVID-19.

The chain combines TRBV18 with TRBJ1-1; possible D gene TRBD1, 5 bases. The sample taken for sequencing was peripheral blood. The clonotype was recovered from a human donor in a cohort sampled during active COVID-19. The CDR3 protein is CASSPVREAEAFF. The CDR3 coding sequence is TGTGCCAGCTCACCAGTCAGGGAGGCTGAAGCTTTCTTT.